A selection of T cell receptor beta chains follows, all from one sample in a study of graft-versus-host responses after intestinal transplantation. Generated by immunoSEQ multiplex PCR, the TCRdb table keeps only in-frame clones and is missing some. The sample lists roughly 90,000 clones; approximately 90% were seen once. Their antigen targets remain unknown. Source: unstimulated CD4+ T cells sorted from spleen or lymph node cells, taken before transplant. These receptors were taken from a human donor who was the organ donor for an intestinal transplant. Both conserved end residues are part of each CDR3. The D gene is left open where the match is weak. The size entry is marked missing in some rows and otherwise reads once, few, many or a size class.

D gene	V gene	J gene	clone size	CDR3 protein	CDR3 DNA
TRBD2	TRBV7-6	TRBJ2-1	.	CASSLPLAGYNEQFF	TGTGCCAGCAGCTTACCGCTAGCGGGGTACAATGAGCAGTTCTTC
TRBD1	TRBV5-8	TRBJ2-1	once	CASDRATGGLIEQFF	TGTGCCAGCGACCGAGCGACAGGGGGCTTAATCGAGCAGTTCTTC
.	TRBV2	TRBJ2-3	once	CASSAGFTDTQYF	TGTGCCAGCAGTGCGGGGTTCACAGATACGCAGTATTTT
TRBD1	TRBV7-3	TRBJ2-1	once	CASSLMDRTAYNEQFF	TGTGCCAGCAGCTTAATGGACAGGACCGCCTACAATGAGCAGTTCTTC
.	TRBV5-1	TRBJ2-1	.	CASSGDRPSYNEQFF	TGCGCCAGCAGCGGTGACAGGCCGTCCTACAATGAGCAGTTCTTC
.	TRBV7-2	TRBJ2-1	.	CASSPTGLLHNEQFF	TGTGCCAGCAGCCCAACCGGTCTTCTCCACAATGAGCAGTTCTTC
.	TRBV5-5	TRBJ2-2	.	CASSLNANAGELFF	TGTGCCAGCAGCTTGAATGCGAACGCCGGGGAGCTGTTTTTT
TRBD1	TRBV7-9	TRBJ2-3	.	CASRDRFSSTDTQYF	TGTGCCAGCAGGGACAGGTTTTCTAGCACAGATACGCAGTATTTT
TRBD2	TRBV5-1	TRBJ2-5	.	CASSLRGGPGETQYF	TGCGCCAGCAGCTTGCGGGGGGGGCCTGGAGAGACCCAGTACTTC
TRBD1	TRBV7-8	TRBJ2-7	once	CASSNHGTGEYEQYF	TGTGCCAGCAGCAACCACGGGACAGGGGAATACGAGCAGTACTTC
TRBD2	TRBV2	TRBJ2-2	.	CASNGGLAGELFF	TGTGCCAGCAACGGGGGGTTGGCCGGGGAGCTGTTTTTT
.	TRBV11-2	TRBJ2-5	.	CASSFVYREETQYF	TGTGCCAGCAGCTTCGTTTACAGGGAAGAGACCCAGTACTTC
.	TRBV20-1	TRBJ1-5	.	CSASTSAQHF	TGCAGTGCTTCTACTTCGGCCCAGCATTTT
.	TRBV7-9	TRBJ1-1	.	CASSQVDRASGAFF	TGTGCCAGCAGCCAAGTTGATCGGGCATCAGGGGCTTTCTTT
TRBD1	TRBV28	TRBJ1-2	.	CASLSGTGVYGYTF	TGTGCCAGCTTATCCGGGACAGGGGTTTATGGCTACACCTTC
TRBD2	TRBV5-1	TRBJ2-2	.	CASSSSGGGTGELFF	TGCGCCAGCAGCTCCTCGGGGGGAGGTACCGGGGAGCTGTTTTTT
TRBD1	TRBV7-3	TRBJ2-7	.	CASSRDRDRPYEQYF	TGTGCCAGCAGCCGAGACCGGGACAGGCCCTACGAGCAGTACTTC
.	TRBV6-1	TRBJ1-1	.	CASSPRGWGTEAFF	TGTGCCAGCAGCCCTCGGGGGTGGGGCACTGAAGCTTTCTTT
TRBD1	TRBV30	TRBJ1-2	.	CALNRGMSGYTF	TGTGCCTTAAACAGGGGAATGAGTGGCTACACCTTC
TRBD2	TRBV5-1	TRBJ2-1	.	CASSLTGRASDEQFF	TGCGCCAGCAGCTTGACCGGGAGGGCCTCGGATGAGCAGTTCTTC
.	TRBV7-8	TRBJ2-5	once	CASSLEVLRVETQYF	TGTGCCAGCAGCTTAGAGGTCCTCAGGGTAGAGACCCAGTACTTC
.	TRBV19	TRBJ1-2	once	CASWGRRGGYTF	TGTGCCAGCTGGGGGAGGCGAGGCGGCTACACCTTC